This T cell receptor beta chain was found in a study of response to subunit inactivated influenza vaccine listed by TCRdb under 2018. As for the study more broadly: Deep quantitative T cell receptor repertoire profiling was used in the study to track responses to a trivalent subunit inactivated influenza vaccine. What the work shows at the level of the full study, not this receptor alone: According to the authors, only a limited number of new T cells may be recruited by each seasonal influenza vaccination.

According to the germline V gene, CDR1 reads MNHNS and CDR2 reads SASEGT. Ends trimmed: V by 5 bases, J by 3 bases; bases unmatched to a gene: 5. The CDR3 goes from the cysteine to the phenylalanine over 15 residues. This entry keeps only the CDR3 DNA: 45 bases, framed from base 1. Receptor libraries were prepared by RT-PCR. Reads for this sample came from an Illumina HiSeq 2500. Clones were called with MiXCR by TCRdb after fastp trimmed the public reads at Q25, and only in-frame beta chains were retained. For every CDR3 protein sequence, its rows merge into one entry that carries the most common genes and DNA. The sample yields around 520,000 distinct CDR3 sequences; around 25% were counted once. 1.9% of the sample is held by the ten biggest clonotypes. A note on this clonotype: It lacks a known antigen. Base qualities are not recorded, but no much larger clone differs from it by a single base.

The material was CD4+ T cells sorted from PBMCs, obtained around 5 days after vaccination. The receptor comes from a man aged 45-65 years who received an inactivated influenza vaccine. Donor details come from another sample of the same person, matched by shared clones. The sequence is built from TRBV6-1 and TRBJ1-3, with 9 junctional bases fitting TRBD1. For the CDR3, the sequence is CASSRGTGSGNTIYF. The sequence in DNA is TGTGCCAGCAGTCGAGGGACAGGGAGTGGAAACACCATATATTTT.